One and the same sample provided the 8 T cell receptor beta chains below, sequenced in a study of T cells in Graves' hyperthyroidism and ophthalmopathy. There were TCR beta CDR3 regions amplified from RNA transcripts. TCR CDR3 regions were first amplified by RT-PCR with HTBI primers. TCRdb ran MiXCR on the multiplex PCR reads and lists one entry per CDR3 protein. The top ten clones hold less than 35% of a sample with just under 750,000 distinct CDR3 sequences, roughly a third of them seen once. Sequencing was carried out using blood. These receptors were taken from a woman between 40 and 55 years old with Graves' hyperthyroidism.

Comment on this clonotype: A read error may be the cause here, since a much bigger clone is one base away. The V gene is TRBV5-1, the J gene TRBJ2-5; TRBD1 matches at 7 bases. Germline V gene data show CDR1 as SGHRS and CDR2 as YFSETQ. V trimming: 4 bases; J trimming: 3 bases; junction bases outside the gene matches: 9. The CDR3 covers 15 residues. CDR3: CASSQDGTDEETQYF. The DNA for the CDR3 is TGCGCCAGCAGCCAAGACGGGACAGACGAAGAGACCCAGTACTTC.

The count of this clonotype is one. The gene calls are TRBV7-2 and TRBJ1-2; D remains unclear. The CDR3 runs 11 residues. Germline CDR1 and CDR2: SGHTA and FQGNSA. Trimming removed 7 bases at V and 5 bases at J, with 8 bases between. This CDR3 reads CASNHPYGYTF. CDR3 sequence (DNA): TGTGCCAGCAATCATCCATATGGCTACACCTTC.

This clonotype was detected a few times. This chain connects TRBV12-3 or TRBV12-4 to TRBJ2-5, with TRBD2 matching 8 bases. This CDR3 comprises 14 residues. V dropped 7 bases and J dropped 2; count of bases not matched to a gene: 6. CDR3 residues: CASNTGTRQETQYF. Here the CDR3 DNA reads TGTGCCAGCAACACCGGGACTAGACAAGAGACCCAGTACTTC.

This clonotype was observed at least ten times. The chain recombines TRBV20-1 with TRBJ2-7, with TRBD2 matching 15 bases. The CDR3 covers 15 residues. The trim removed 6 bases at V and 4 bases at J, leaving 7 bases unmatched. The V gene's germline CDR1 is DFQATT and CDR2 SNEGSKA (reference sequence). The CDR3 region has the DNA TGCAGTGCCCCGGGACTAGCGGGGGGATCATACGAGCAGTACTTC. Protein product: CSAPGLAGGSYEQYF.

This clonotype was observed a few times. V gene TRBV7-2 combines with J gene TRBJ1-5; no clear D gene. Trimming cost V 5 bases and J 5 bases, with 22 bases left between them. The germline V gene has CDR1 SGHTA and CDR2 FQGNSA. The CDR3 runs to 17 residues. CDR3 coding DNA: TGTGCCAGCAGCCAAGTCCGGGCTCAGGCATATTATCAGCCCCAGCATTTT. Protein: CASSQVRAQAYYQPQHF. The full variable domain, completed using reference TRBV7-2 and TRBJ1-5, is GAGVSQSPSNKVTEKGKDVELRCDPISGHTALYWYRQSLGQGLEFLIYFQGNSAPDKSGLPSDRFSAERTGGSVSTLTIQRTQQEDSAVYLCASSQVRAQAYYQPQHFGDGTRLSIL.

This clonotype occurred many times. The chain employs TRBV20-1 and TRBJ2-6, with D unclear. V shed 3 bases and J shed 0 bases, with 9 bases lying between them. The CDR3 is made up of 15 amino acids. Germline CDR1 DFQATT, CDR2 SNEGSKA (reference sequence). The CDR3 sequence: CSASELNSGANVLTF. The CDR3 bases are TGCAGTGCTAGTGAGTTGAACTCTGGGGCCAACGTCCTGACTTTC.

This clonotype was recorded at least ten times. The J gene is TRBJ1-1, the V gene TRBV12-3 or TRBV12-4, with 10 bases matching TRBD1. The CDR3 sequence is 13 residues long. The trim removed 4 bases at V and 11 bases at J, leaving 7 bases unmatched. The CDR3 DNA reads as TGTGCCAGCAGTTCAACGGGACAGGGGTCCGCTTTCTTT. Its protein product is CASSSTGQGSAFF.

J is TRBJ1-5 and V is TRBV12-3 or TRBV12-4; 9 nucleotides match TRBD1. The length of the CDR3 is 15 residues. The J segment lost 6 bases and the V segment lost 6 bases, leaving 9 bases of the junction unmatched. The CDR3 loop is CASSPRDRDSQPQHF. In nucleotides, the CDR3 is TGTGCCAGCAGCCCAAGGGACAGGGACAGTCAGCCCCAGCATTTT.